One and the same sample provided the 9 T cell receptor beta chains below, sequenced in a study of metastatic and nonmetastatic thyroid tumors. With MiXCR, TCRdb called clones anew from the PCR reads. The sample includes just under 20,000 clones, under 45% of them seen just once. Thyroid surgery was preceded by no treatment in any patient. The sequencing input was tumor tissue. The receptors were sampled from a female donor with papillary thyroid cancer or a benign thyroid nodule (not recorded which). Some clones in this sample may be carry-over from other donors' samples.

The chain links TRBV20-1 to TRBJ2-7, with a weak D call TRBD1 (5 bases). The CDR3 covers 16 residues. CDR1 is DFQATT and CDR2 is SNEGSKA in the germline V gene (reference sequence). V dropped 8 bases and J dropped 5 bases, with 28 bases sitting between them. Here the CDR3 reads CSLDIIGAARTDEQYF. The CDR3 DNA reads as TGCAGTCTAGATATTATAGGGGCGGCCAGAACTGACGAGCAGTACTTC.

With respect to this clone: Relative to the germline gene, one junction end is altered; a read error may explain this. The rearrangement links TRBV20-1 to TRBJ2-7, with 7 positions matching TRBD1. Germline loops: CDR1 DFQATT, CDR2 SNEGSKA (reference sequence). The CDR3 runs to 12 residues. CDR3 DNA sequence: TGCGGTGCTTCTGACAGGGAGTACGAGCAGTACTTC. This encodes CGASDREYEQYF.

The chain is built from TRBV11-2 and TRBJ2-1, with TRBD2 identical over 13 bases. The trim removed 5 bases at V and 8 bases at J, leaving 9 bases unmatched. This CDR3 is 16 amino acids long. From germline, CDR1 is SGHAT and CDR2 FQNNGV. CDR3 sequence: CASSKTSGRARDEQFF. The CDR3 DNA sequence: TGTGCCAGCAGCAAAACTAGCGGGAGGGCCAGGGATGAGCAGTTCTTC.

The chain uses TRBV6-5 and TRBJ1-1, with D perhaps TRBD1 (5 bases). Between the trimmed V and J ends, which lost 8 bases and 7 bases, there was a span of 14 bases. Looked up from germline, CDR1 is MNHEY and CDR2 is SVGAGI. The CDR3 length is 12 residues. This CDR3 is CASYYWDGEAFF. In DNA, the CDR3 is TGTGCCAGCTATTACTGGGACGGTGAAGCTTTCTTT.

The chain employs TRBV7-9 and TRBJ1-1; maybe TRBD1 (6 bases). Trimming left V 6 bases short and J 5 bases short, with 13 bases between. Germline CDR1 SEHNR, CDR2 FQNEAQ (reference sequence). The CDR3 spans 13 residues. The CDR3 DNA sequence: TGTGCCAGCAGGGCGGGACACTCAACTGAAGCTTTCTTT. Residues: CASRAGHSTEAFF.

This clone was seen a few times. The chain is built from TRBV19 and TRBJ2-1; 11 bases are shared with TRBD2. The CDR3 consists of 15 residues. V was pared by 1 base and J by 7 bases, with 3 bases of the junction left unmatched. Germline CDR1 and CDR2: LNHDA and SQIVND (reference sequence). CDR3 loop: CASSIVGLAVNEQFF. The CDR3 DNA follows: TGTGCCAGTAGTATAGTGGGACTAGCGGTGAATGAGCAGTTCTTC. The full variable domain, with the rest looked up from reference TRBV19 and TRBJ2-1, is DGGITQSPKYLFRKEGQNVTLSCEQNLNHDAMYWYRQDPGQGLRLIYYSQIVNDFQKGDIAEGYSVSREKKESFPLTVTSAQKNPTAFYLCASSIVGLAVNEQFFGPGTRLTVL.

This chain connects TRBV5-8 to TRBJ2-7; D gene ambiguous. Trimming stripped 0 bases from V and 0 bases from J, with 10 bases between. The CDR3 spans 15 residues. Germline loops: CDR1 SGHTS, CDR2 YDEGEE. The DNA of the CDR3 is TGTGCCAGCAGCTTGGCCCCCCTGACCTCCTACGAGCAGTACTTC. It is translated as CASSLAPLTSYEQYF. Filled out from reference TRBV5-8 and TRBJ2-7, the complete variable domain reads EAGVTQSPTHLIKTRGQQATLRCSPISGHTSVYWYQQALGLGLQFLLWYDEGEERNRGNFPPRFSGRQFPNYSSELNVNALELEDSALYLCASSLAPLTSYEQYFGPGTRLTVT.

In this sample, this clone turned up a few times. This chain links TRBV6-8 with TRBJ2-3; 8 nucleotides match TRBD2. The length of the CDR3 is 16 residues. The germline gives CDR1 MNHGY, CDR2 SAAAGT. After removal of 7 bases from V and 1 base from J, the junction contained 10 bases not matched to a gene. CDR3 DNA sequence: TGTGCCAGCAAGGGCACCGGGGGACTAGGCACAGATACGCAGTATTTT. It yields the protein CASKGTGGLGTDTQYF.

The V gene is TRBV11-2, the J gene TRBJ1-6; D is unresolved. V was pared by 1 base and J by 8 bases, with 12 bases between. The CDR3 length is 15 residues. Germline V gives CDR1 SGHAT, CDR2 FQNNGV. As DNA, the CDR3 is TGTGCCAGCAGCTTAGTAGGGTTTCAGGATTCACCCCTCCACTTT. It is translated as CASSLVGFQDSPLHF.